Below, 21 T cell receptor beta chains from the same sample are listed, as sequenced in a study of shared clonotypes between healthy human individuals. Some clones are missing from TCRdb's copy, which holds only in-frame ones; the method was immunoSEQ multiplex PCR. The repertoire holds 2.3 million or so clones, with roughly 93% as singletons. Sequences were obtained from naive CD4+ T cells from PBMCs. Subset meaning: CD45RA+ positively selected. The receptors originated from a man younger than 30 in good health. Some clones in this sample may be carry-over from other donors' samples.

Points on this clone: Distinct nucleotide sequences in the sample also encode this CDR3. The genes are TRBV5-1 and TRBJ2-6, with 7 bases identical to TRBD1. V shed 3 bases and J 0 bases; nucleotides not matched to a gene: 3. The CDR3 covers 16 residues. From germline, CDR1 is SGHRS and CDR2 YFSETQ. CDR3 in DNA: TGCGCCAGCAGCTCCACAGGGGACTCTGGGGCCAACGTCCTGACTTTC. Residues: CASSSTGDSGANVLTF. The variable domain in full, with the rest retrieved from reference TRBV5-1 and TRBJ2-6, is KAGVTQTPRYLIKTRGQQVTLSCSPISGHRSVSWYQQTPGQGLQFLFEYFSETQRNKGNFPGRFSGRQFSNSRSEMNVSTLELGDSALYLCASSSTGDSGANVLTFGAGSRLTVL.

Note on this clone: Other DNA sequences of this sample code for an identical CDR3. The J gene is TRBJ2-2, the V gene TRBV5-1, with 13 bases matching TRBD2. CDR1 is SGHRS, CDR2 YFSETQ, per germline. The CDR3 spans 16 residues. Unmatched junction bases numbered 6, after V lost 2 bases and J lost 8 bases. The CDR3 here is CASSLLAGGPSGELFF. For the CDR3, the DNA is TGCGCCAGCAGCTTACTAGCGGGAGGGCCCTCTGGGGAGCTGTTTTTT.

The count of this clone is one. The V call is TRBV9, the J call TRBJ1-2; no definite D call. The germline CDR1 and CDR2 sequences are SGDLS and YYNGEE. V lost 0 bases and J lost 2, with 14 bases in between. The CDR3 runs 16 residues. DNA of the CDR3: TGTGCCAGCAGCGTAGCGGGCGGAGCCCAAAACTATGGCTACACCTTC. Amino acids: CASSVAGGAQNYGYTF.

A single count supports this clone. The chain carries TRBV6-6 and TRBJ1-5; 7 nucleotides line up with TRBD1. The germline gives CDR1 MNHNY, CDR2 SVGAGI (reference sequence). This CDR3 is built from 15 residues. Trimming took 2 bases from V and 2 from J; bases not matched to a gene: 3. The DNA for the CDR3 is TGTGCCAGCAGTTACCTTGGGACAGGCAATCAGCCCCAGCATTTT. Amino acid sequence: CASSYLGTGNQPQHF.

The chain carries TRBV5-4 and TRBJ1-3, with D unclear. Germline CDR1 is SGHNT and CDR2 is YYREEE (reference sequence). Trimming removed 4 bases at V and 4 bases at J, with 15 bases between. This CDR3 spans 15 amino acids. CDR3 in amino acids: CASSTPQEGGNTIYF. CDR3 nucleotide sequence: TGTGCCAGCAGCACACCGCAGGAGGGAGGAAACACCATATATTTT.

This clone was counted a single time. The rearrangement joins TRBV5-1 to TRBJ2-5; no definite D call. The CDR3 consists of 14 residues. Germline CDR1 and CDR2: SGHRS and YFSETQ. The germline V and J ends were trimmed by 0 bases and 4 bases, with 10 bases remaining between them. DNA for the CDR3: TGCGCCAGCAGCTTGGATTCTCCCCCAGAGACCCAGTACTTC. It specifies CASSLDSPPETQYF. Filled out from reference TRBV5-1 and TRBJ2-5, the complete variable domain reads KAGVTQTPRYLIKTRGQQVTLSCSPISGHRSVSWYQQTPGQGLQFLFEYFSETQRNKGNFPGRFSGRQFSNSRSEMNVSTLELGDSALYLCASSLDSPPETQYFGPGTRLLVL.

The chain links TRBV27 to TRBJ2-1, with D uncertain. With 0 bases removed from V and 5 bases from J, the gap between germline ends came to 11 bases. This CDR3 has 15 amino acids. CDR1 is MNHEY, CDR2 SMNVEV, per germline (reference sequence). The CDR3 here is CASSLSTSSDNEQFF. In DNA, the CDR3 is TGTGCCAGCAGTTTATCGACCAGTTCTGACAATGAGCAGTTCTTC.

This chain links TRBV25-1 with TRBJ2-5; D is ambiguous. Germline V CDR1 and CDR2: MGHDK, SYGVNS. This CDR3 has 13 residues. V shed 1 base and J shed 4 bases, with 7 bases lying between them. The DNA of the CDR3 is TGTGCCAGCAGTGAATCACCACGAGAGACCCAGTACTTC. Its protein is CASSESPRETQYF.

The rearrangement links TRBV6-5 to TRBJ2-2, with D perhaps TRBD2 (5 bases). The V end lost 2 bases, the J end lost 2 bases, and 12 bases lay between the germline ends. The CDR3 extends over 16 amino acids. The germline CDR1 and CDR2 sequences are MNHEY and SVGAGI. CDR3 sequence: CASSYALRANTGELFF. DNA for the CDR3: TGTGCCAGCAGTTACGCCCTGCGGGCAAACACCGGGGAGCTGTTTTTT.

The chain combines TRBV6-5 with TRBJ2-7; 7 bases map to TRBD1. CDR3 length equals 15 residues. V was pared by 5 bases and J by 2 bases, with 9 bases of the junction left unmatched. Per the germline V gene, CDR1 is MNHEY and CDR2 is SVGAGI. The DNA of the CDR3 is TGTGCCAGCAGTAAAGACTACAGGGGACCCTACGAGCAGTACTTC. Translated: CASSKDYRGPYEQYF.

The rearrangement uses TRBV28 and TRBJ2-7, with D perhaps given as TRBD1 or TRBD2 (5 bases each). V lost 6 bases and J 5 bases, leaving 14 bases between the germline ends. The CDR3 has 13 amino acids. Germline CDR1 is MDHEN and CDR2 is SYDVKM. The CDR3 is CASSSGTTHEQYF. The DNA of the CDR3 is TGTGCCAGCAGCTCCGGGACCACGCACGAGCAGTACTTC.

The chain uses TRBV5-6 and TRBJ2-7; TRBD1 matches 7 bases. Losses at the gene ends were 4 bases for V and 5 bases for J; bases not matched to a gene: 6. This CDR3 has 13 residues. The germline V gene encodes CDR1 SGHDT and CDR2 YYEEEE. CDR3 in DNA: TGTGCCAGCAGCCATACCCAGGGGGACGAGCAGTACTTC. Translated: CASSHTQGDEQYF. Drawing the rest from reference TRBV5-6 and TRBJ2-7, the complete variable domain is DAGVTQSPTHLIKTRGQQVTLRCSPKSGHDTVSWYQQALGQGPQFIFQYYEEEERQRGNFPDRFSGHQFPNYSSELNVNALLLGDSALYLCASSHTQGDEQYFGPGTRLTVT.

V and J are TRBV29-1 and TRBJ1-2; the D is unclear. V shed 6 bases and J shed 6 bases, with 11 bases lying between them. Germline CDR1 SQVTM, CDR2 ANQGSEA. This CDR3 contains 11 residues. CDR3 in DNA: TGCAGCGTCGCACAGAGGGATGGCTACACCTTC. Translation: CSVAQRDGYTF.

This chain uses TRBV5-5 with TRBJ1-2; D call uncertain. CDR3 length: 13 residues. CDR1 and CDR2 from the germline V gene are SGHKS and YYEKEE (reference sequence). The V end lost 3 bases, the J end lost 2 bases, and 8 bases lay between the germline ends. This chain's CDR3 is CASSYTLNYGYTF. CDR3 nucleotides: TGTGCCAGCAGCTATACATTAAACTATGGCTACACCTTC.

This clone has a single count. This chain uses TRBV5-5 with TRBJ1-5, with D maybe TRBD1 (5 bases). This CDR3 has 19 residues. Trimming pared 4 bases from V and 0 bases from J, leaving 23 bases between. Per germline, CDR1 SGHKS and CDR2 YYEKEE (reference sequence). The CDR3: CASSPWGVSGTYSNQPQHF. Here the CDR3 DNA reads TGTGCCAGCAGCCCGTGGGGCGTCAGCGGCACCTATAGCAATCAGCCCCAGCATTTT.

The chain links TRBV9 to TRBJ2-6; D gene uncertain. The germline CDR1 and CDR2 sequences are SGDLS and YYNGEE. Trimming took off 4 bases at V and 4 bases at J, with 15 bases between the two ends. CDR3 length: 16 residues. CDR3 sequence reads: CASSLGLTGGANVLTF. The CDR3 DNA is TGTGCCAGCAGCCTAGGGTTAACGGGCGGGGCCAACGTCCTGACTTTC.

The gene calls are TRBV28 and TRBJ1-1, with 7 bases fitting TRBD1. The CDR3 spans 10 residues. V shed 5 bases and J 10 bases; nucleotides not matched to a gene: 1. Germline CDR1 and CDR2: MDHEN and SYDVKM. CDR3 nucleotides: TGTGCCAGCAGTAGGGGGCGAGCTTTCTTT. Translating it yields CASSRGRAFF. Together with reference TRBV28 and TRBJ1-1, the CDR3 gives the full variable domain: DVKVTQSSRYLVKRTGEKVFLECVQDMDHENMFWYRQDPGLGLRLIYFSYDVKMKEKGDIPEGYSVSREKKERFSLILESASTNQTSMYLCASSRGRAFFGQGTRLTVV.

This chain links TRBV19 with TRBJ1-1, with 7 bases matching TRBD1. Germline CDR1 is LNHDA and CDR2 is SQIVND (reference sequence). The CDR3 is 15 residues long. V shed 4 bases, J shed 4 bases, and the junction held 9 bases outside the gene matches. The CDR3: CASSSLPGGFTEAFF. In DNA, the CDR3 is TGTGCCAGTAGTAGCCTCCCAGGGGGTTTCACTGAAGCTTTCTTT.

This CDR3 reads CASSPPGPTSGGDTQYF. The CDR3 bases are TGTGCCAGCAGTCCTCCGGGCCCAACGTCGGGGGGGGATACGCAGTATTTT. The genes are TRBV27 and TRBJ2-3, with 8 bases that match TRBD2. The CDR3 extends over 17 amino acids. CDR1 and CDR2 (germline): MNHEY, SMNVEV (reference sequence). The ends lost 5 bases at V and 6 bases at J; junction bases unmatched: 16.

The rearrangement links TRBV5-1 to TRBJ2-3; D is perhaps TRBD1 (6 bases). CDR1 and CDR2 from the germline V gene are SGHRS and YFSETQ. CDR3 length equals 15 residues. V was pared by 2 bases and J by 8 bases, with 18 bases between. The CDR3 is CASSFNRATDGTQYF. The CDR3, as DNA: TGCGCCAGCAGCTTTAACAGGGCCACAGATGGTACGCAGTATTTT.

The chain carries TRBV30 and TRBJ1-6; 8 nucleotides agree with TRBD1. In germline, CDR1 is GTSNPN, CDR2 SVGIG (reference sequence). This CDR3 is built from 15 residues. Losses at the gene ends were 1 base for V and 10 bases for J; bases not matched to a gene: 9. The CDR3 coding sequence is TGTGCCTGGAGTGGGGGGGACAGGTTTAACTCACCCCTCCACTTT. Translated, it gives CAWSGGDRFNSPLHF. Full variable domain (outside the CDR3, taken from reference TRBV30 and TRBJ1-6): SQTIHQWPATLVQPVGSPLSLECTVEGTSNPNLYWYRQAAGRGLQLLFYSVGIGQISSEVPQNLSASRPQDRQFILSSKKLLLSDSGFYLCAWSGGDRFNSPLHFGNGTRLTVT.